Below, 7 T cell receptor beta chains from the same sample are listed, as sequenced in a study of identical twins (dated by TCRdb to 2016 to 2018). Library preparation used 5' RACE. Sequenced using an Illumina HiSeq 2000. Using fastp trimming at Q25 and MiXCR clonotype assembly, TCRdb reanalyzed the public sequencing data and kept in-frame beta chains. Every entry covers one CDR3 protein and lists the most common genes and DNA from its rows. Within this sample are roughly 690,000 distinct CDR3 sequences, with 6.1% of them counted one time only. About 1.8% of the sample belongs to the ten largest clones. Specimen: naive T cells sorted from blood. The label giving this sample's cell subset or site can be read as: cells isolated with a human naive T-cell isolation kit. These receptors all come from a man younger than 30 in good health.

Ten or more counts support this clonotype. The CDR3 nucleotides are TGTGCCAGCAGGCCTCGGGGGGCCGGCGGGGGCACAGATACGCAGTATTTT. Encoded protein: CASRPRGAGGGTDTQYF. V gene TRBV12-3 or TRBV12-4 combines with J gene TRBJ2-3; maybe TRBD2 (7 bases). This CDR3 is built from 17 residues. V lost 6 bases and J 1 base, leaving 20 bases between the germline ends.

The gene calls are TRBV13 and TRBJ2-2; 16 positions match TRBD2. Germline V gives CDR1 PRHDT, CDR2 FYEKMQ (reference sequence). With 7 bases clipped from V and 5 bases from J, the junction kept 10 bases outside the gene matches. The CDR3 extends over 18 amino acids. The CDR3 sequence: CASTLPGLAGGRTGELFF. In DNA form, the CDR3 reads TGTGCCAGCACTCTCCCGGGACTAGCGGGAGGGCGGACCGGGGAGCTGTTTTTT.

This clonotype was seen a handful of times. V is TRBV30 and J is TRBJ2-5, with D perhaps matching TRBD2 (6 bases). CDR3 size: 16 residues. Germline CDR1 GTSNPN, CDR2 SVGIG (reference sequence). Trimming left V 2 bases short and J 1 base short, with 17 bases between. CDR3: CAWSSRIRDSQETQYF. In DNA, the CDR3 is TGTGCCTGGAGTTCACGAATTCGGGACTCCCAAGAGACCCAGTACTTC.

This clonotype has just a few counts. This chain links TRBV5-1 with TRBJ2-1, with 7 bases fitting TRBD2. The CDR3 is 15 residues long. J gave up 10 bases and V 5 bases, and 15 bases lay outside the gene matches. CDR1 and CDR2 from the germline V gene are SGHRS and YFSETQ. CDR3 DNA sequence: TGCGCCAGCAGGCCTGTGGGAGGGGCCCAAGGAGAGCAGTTCTTC. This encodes CASRPVGGAQGEQFF.

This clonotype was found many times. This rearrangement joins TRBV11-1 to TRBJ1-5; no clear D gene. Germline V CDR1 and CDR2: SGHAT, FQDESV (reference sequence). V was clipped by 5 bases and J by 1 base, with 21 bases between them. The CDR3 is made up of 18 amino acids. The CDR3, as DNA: TGTGCCAGCAGCCATCCCCCGGGTCCATCTGGCAGCAATCAGCCCCAGCATTTT. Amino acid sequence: CASSHPPGPSGSNQPQHF. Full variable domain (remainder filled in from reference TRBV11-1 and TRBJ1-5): EAEVAQSPRYKITEKSQAVAFWCDPISGHATLYWYRQILGQGPELLVQFQDESVVDDSQLPKDRFSAERLKGVDSTLKIQPAELGDSAMYLCASSHPPGPSGSNQPQHFGDGTRLSIL.

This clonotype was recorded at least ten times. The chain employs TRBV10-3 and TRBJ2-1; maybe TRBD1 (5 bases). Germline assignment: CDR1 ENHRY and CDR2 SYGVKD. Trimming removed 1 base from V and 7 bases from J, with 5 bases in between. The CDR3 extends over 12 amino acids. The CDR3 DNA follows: TGTGCCATCAGTGAGTACAGGAATGAGCAGTTCTTC. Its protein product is CAISEYRNEQFF.

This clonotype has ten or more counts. CDR3 DNA: TGTGCCAGCAGCTCGGTCGCTGGAGATACGCAGTATTTT. Its translation is CASSSVAGDTQYF. This chain uses TRBV11-2 with TRBJ2-3, with D unclear. V was pared by 4 bases and J by 5 bases, with 10 bases between. Germline V gene lookup returns CDR1 SGHAT and CDR2 FQNNGV. This CDR3 has 13 amino acids.